The next 24 T cell receptor beta chains were all read from a single sample in a study of T cell responses to AZD1222 COVID-19 vaccine. Sequenced by immunoSEQ multiplex PCR; TCRdb stores in-frame clones only, minus some. The repertoire holds about 55,000 clones, with roughly 87% as singletons. Sequenced here: peripheral blood, sampled on day 0 of AZD1222 vaccination. Receptors originate from an adult in good health.

This chain uses TRBV19 with TRBJ1-2, with a weak D call TRBD1 (5 bases). V lost 7 bases and J lost 7, with 13 bases in between. CDR3 size: 12 residues. Germline lookup yields CDR1 LNHDA and CDR2 SQIVND (reference sequence). The CDR3 sequence is CASTYAGVGYTF. In nucleotides, the CDR3 is TGTGCCAGTACTTATGCGGGGGTTGGCTACACCTTC.

This rearrangement joins TRBV29-1 to TRBJ1-1; 7 positions match TRBD1. The CDR3 is made up of 13 amino acids. The junction had 10 bases not matched to a gene; V was cut back by 7 bases and J by 5 bases. Germline V gene sequence: CDR1 SQVTM, CDR2 ANQGSEA. In DNA form, the CDR3 reads TGCAGCGGGCGACAGACAGGGAATACTGAAGCTTTCTTT. As protein: CSGRQTGNTEAFF.

V and J are TRBV29-1 and TRBJ1-2; D remains unclear. Trimming shortened V by 4 bases and J by 0 bases, and 9 bases separated the two germline ends. CDR1 is SQVTM, CDR2 ANQGSEA, per germline. The CDR3 has 13 amino acids. The CDR3 loop is CSVVVSTNYGYTF. The CDR3 DNA is TGCAGCGTTGTAGTGTCGACTAACTATGGCTACACCTTC.

This chain joins TRBV19 and TRBJ2-6; the D is unclear. V shed 4 bases and J shed 0 bases, with 16 bases lying between them. The germline V gene has CDR1 LNHDA and CDR2 SQIVND (reference sequence). The CDR3 loop spans 18 amino acids. CDR3 bases: TGTGCCAGTAGTAATCAGGCAGGAATAGGCTCTGGGGCCAACGTCCTGACTTTC. It specifies CASSNQAGIGSGANVLTF.

The CDR3 is CASSYSGTLNYGYTF. In DNA form, the CDR3 reads TGTGCCAGCAGTTACTCGGGGACACTTAACTATGGCTACACCTTC. This chain uses TRBV6-5 with TRBJ1-2, with D possibly being TRBD1 (6 bases). The germline V gene encodes CDR1 MNHEY and CDR2 SVGAGI. This CDR3 is built from 15 residues. Trimming shortened V by 0 bases and J by 1 base, and 9 bases separated the two germline ends.

The V gene is TRBV2, the J gene TRBJ2-5, with a tentative D call TRBD2 (5 bases). The V and J ends lost 6 bases and 2 bases respectively, with 16 bases between them. Per the germline V gene, CDR1 is SNHLY and CDR2 is FYNNEI. The CDR3 spans 15 residues. CDR3 in DNA: TGTGCCAGCAGGGGCGGGCCGGGCCGGCAAGAGACCCAGTACTTC. Its translation is CASRGGPGRQETQYF.

This chain links TRBV29-1 with TRBJ2-7, with 9 bases aligning to TRBD1. CDR1 and CDR2 from the germline V gene are SQVTM and ANQGSEA. The CDR3 is made up of 15 amino acids. V was pared by 3 bases and J by 2 bases, with 8 bases of the junction left unmatched. The CDR3 sequence is CSVDRGTGRPYEQYF. The CDR3 region has the DNA TGCAGCGTTGATCGAGGGACAGGGCGCCCCTACGAGCAGTACTTC.

The rearrangement joins TRBV4-3 to TRBJ2-2; the match to TRBD2 covers 13 bases. The germline gives CDR1 LGHNA, CDR2 YSLEER. The trim removed 0 bases at V and 8 bases at J, leaving 3 bases unmatched. The CDR3 extends over 16 amino acids. The CDR3 spells CASSQDRLAGGGELFF. The CDR3 nucleotides read TGCGCCAGCAGCCAAGATCGACTAGCGGGGGGTGGGGAGCTGTTTTTT.

This chain connects TRBV19 to TRBJ1-2, with 10 bases that match TRBD1. V lost 5 bases and J lost 2; bases outside the gene matches: 5. Per germline, CDR1 LNHDA and CDR2 SQIVND (reference sequence). The CDR3 consists of 15 residues. This chain's CDR3 is CASSPDRGLNYGYTF. CDR3 nucleotide sequence: TGTGCCAGTAGTCCCGACAGGGGGCTGAACTATGGCTACACCTTC.

V usage is TRBV15 and J usage is TRBJ1-2; D not certain. Germline CDR1 is LNHNV and CDR2 is YYDKDF (reference sequence). CDR3 length: 16 amino acids. Between the trimmed V and J ends, which lost 0 bases and 2 bases, there was a span of 13 bases. In DNA, the CDR3 is TGTGCCACCAGCAGAGATCGGAAAGGACTGAACTATGGCTACACCTTC. Translated, it gives CATSRDRKGLNYGYTF.

The chain carries TRBV27 and TRBJ1-5; D is ambiguous. The CDR3 is 14 amino acids. Deletions cut 0 bases from V and 1 base from J, with 4 bases between. Germline CDR1 MNHEY, CDR2 SMNVEV (reference sequence). The CDR3 region is CASSLSWSNQPQHF. The CDR3, as DNA: TGTGCCAGCAGTTTATCGTGGAGCAATCAGCCCCAGCATTTT.

The chain combines TRBV6-5 with TRBJ2-7; D might be TRBD2 (6 bases). The CDR3 consists of 15 residues. The V and J ends lost 6 bases and 2 bases respectively, with 17 bases between them. Germline assignment: CDR1 MNHEY and CDR2 SVGAGI. Here the CDR3 reads CASRKGRDATYEQYF. CDR3 in DNA: TGTGCCAGCAGAAAGGGGCGGGACGCGACCTACGAGCAGTACTTC.

The chain uses TRBV12-3 or TRBV12-4 and TRBJ2-1; D not certain. CDR3 length: 12 amino acids. Trimming removed 4 bases at V and 9 bases at J, with 10 bases between. The CDR3 DNA is TGTGCCAGCAGTTCCGGAGCGCTTGAGCAGTTCTTC. Its translation: CASSSGALEQFF.

This clone was counted a few times. The genes are TRBV4-3 and TRBJ2-1; a weak D match, TRBD1 (6 bases). V was clipped by 1 base and J by 2 bases, with 12 bases between them. Germline values: CDR1 LGHNA, CDR2 YSLEER. The CDR3 spans 16 residues. CDR3 sequence reads: CASSQGQGPPYNEQFF. The CDR3 region has the DNA TGCGCCAGCAGCCAAGGCCAGGGGCCCCCCTACAATGAGCAGTTCTTC.

This clone was seen more than once but under ten times. This chain uses TRBV12-3 or TRBV12-4 with TRBJ2-1; D is uncertain. The V and J ends lost 6 bases and 0 bases respectively, with 6 bases between them. The CDR3 is made up of 13 amino acids. This CDR3 is CASSLNSYNEQFF. CDR3 coding DNA: TGTGCCAGCAGCTTAAACTCCTACAATGAGCAGTTCTTC.

The chain links TRBV28 to TRBJ1-5, with D uncertain. V was shortened by 6 bases and J by 4 bases, with 13 bases between the two germline ends. This CDR3 region has 14 residues. Germline V CDR1 and CDR2: MDHEN, SYDVKM. DNA of the CDR3: TGTGCCAGCAGAGGAGGGTCGCCTAATCAGCCCCAGCATTTT. This codes for CASRGGSPNQPQHF. The full variable domain, with the rest looked up from reference TRBV28 and TRBJ1-5, is DVKVTQSSRYLVKRTGEKVFLECVQDMDHENMFWYRQDPGLGLRLIYFSYDVKMKEKGDIPEGYSVSREKKERFSLILESASTNQTSMYLCASRGGSPNQPQHFGDGTRLSIL.

V usage is TRBV24-1 and J usage is TRBJ2-3; D not resolved. The germline CDR1 and CDR2 sequences are KGHDR and SFDVKD. V gave up 5 bases and J gave up 6 bases, with 23 bases separating them. The CDR3 covers 17 residues. The CDR3 protein is CATSAQGMAPNKDTQYF. In DNA form, the CDR3 reads TGTGCCACCAGTGCCCAAGGGATGGCCCCAAACAAGGATACGCAGTATTTT.

The table lists this clone with a few counts. Other DNA sequences from this sample encode an identical CDR3 as well. This sequence joins TRBV19 and TRBJ1-1; no firm D call. The CDR3 runs 15 residues. The germline V gene encodes CDR1 LNHDA and CDR2 SQIVND (reference sequence). The V end lost 2 bases, the J end lost 1 base, and 11 bases lay between the germline ends. CDR3 loop: CASSISPDKNTEAFF. The CDR3 DNA reads TGTGCCAGTAGTATATCTCCCGACAAGAACACTGAAGCTTTCTTT.

This clone was seen only once. The chain recombines TRBV7-2 with TRBJ1-5, with D unclear. CDR1 SGHTA and CDR2 FQGNSA come from the germline V gene. The CDR3 is 13 amino acids. V was clipped by 7 bases and J by 3 bases, with 10 bases between them. CDR3 sequence (DNA): TGTGCCAGCACCCCGGGGAACAATCAGCCCCAGCATTTT. Its protein is CASTPGNNQPQHF. Full variable domain (rest looked up from reference TRBV7-2 and TRBJ1-5): GAGVSQSPSNKVTEKGKDVELRCDPISGHTALYWYRQSLGQGLEFLIYFQGNSAPDKSGLPSDRFSAERTGGSVSTLTIQRTQQEDSAVYLCASTPGNNQPQHFGDGTRLSIL.

The chain joins TRBV12-3 or TRBV12-4 to TRBJ1-2; tentative D call: TRBD1 (6 bases). V lost 5 bases and J lost 8, with 12 bases in between. CDR3 length: 12 residues. The CDR3 DNA follows: TGTGCCAGCAGTCTAGACAGGACGGGCTACACCTTC. Protein: CASSLDRTGYTF.

This chain links TRBV19 with TRBJ1-1; D unclear. This CDR3 contains 14 residues. V shed 1 base and J shed 1 base, with 7 bases lying between them. CDR1 and CDR2 (germline): LNHDA, SQIVND (reference sequence). This CDR3 is CASSIGGGNTEAFF. In nucleotides, the CDR3 is TGTGCCAGTAGTATAGGGGGAGGGAACACTGAAGCTTTCTTT.

V is TRBV6-6 and J is TRBJ1-5, with D maybe TRBD1 (5 bases). Trimming shortened V by 0 bases and J by 7 bases, and 13 bases separated the two germline ends. Germline assignment: CDR1 MNHNY and CDR2 SVGAGI (reference sequence). The CDR3 length is 15 residues. The CDR3 sequence: CASSYSRPGAQPQHF. The CDR3 DNA follows: TGTGCCAGCAGTTACTCGAGGCCCGGGGCCCAGCCCCAGCATTTT.

The V gene is TRBV28, the J gene TRBJ1-5, with 10 bases fitting TRBD1. The ends lost 7 bases at V and 5 bases at J; junction bases unmatched: 8. In germline, CDR1 is MDHEN, CDR2 SYDVKM. This CDR3 spans 15 amino acids. The CDR3 loop reads CASNPGGQGYQPQHF. The CDR3 DNA reads TGTGCCAGCAACCCAGGGGGACAGGGGTATCAGCCCCAGCATTTT.

The J gene is TRBJ1-3, the V gene TRBV5-6, with TRBD1 identical over 10 bases. The trim removed 4 bases at V and 3 bases at J, leaving 7 bases unmatched. There are 16 residues in the CDR3. Germline V CDR1 and CDR2: SGHDT, YYEEEE. The CDR3 DNA is TGTGCCAGCAGCCCCGGGACAGGGGTTTTTGGAAACACCATATATTTT. Amino acids: CASSPGTGVFGNTIYF.